Presented here are 14 T cell receptor beta chains from one specimen sequenced in a study of T-cell memory formation after mild COVID-19. Using its own MiXCR run on the 5' RACE reads, TCRdb lists one record per CDR3 protein. The sample has 550,000 to 600,000 distinct CDR3 sequences; approximately 21% are singletons. Sequences were obtained from PBMCs or a T cell subset sorted from them (not recorded which). All receptors derive from an adult woman who had mild COVID-19 (a few samples of this study predate the infection). Cell type and time point are not known.

This clonotype appeared a few times. Here the CDR3 DNA reads TGCGCCAGCAGCCGGGAACAGGGTACTGGAAACACCATATATTTT. It is translated as CASSREQGTGNTIYF. The chain is built from TRBV5-1 and TRBJ1-3; TRBD1 might be the D (6 bases). V lost 4 bases, J lost 2 bases, and 13 bases lay in between. Germline CDR1 SGHRS, CDR2 YFSETQ. CDR3 size: 15 residues.

This clonotype turned up a few times. This chain links TRBV28 with TRBJ2-7; D is uncertain. Deletions cut 7 bases from V and 2 bases from J, with 12 bases between. The CDR3 has 13 amino acids. The V gene's germline CDR1 is MDHEN and CDR2 SYDVKM. The CDR3, as DNA: TGTGCCAGCACCCTAACGGGTACCTACGAGCAGTACTTC. Protein: CASTLTGTYEQYF.

This clonotype was counted a few times. The rearrangement uses TRBV5-1 and TRBJ2-1; 8 bases fit TRBD2. CDR1 and CDR2 from the germline V gene are SGHRS and YFSETQ. Germline trimming cut 4 bases from V and 6 bases from J; bases unmatched to any gene: 9. The CDR3 contains 15 residues. This chain's CDR3 is CASSPSGSHSNEQFF. The DNA for the CDR3 is TGCGCCAGCAGCCCTAGCGGGTCCCATTCCAATGAGCAGTTCTTC.

CDR3 protein: CASSLSGLAGETQYF. The CDR3 DNA sequence: TGTGCCAGCAGTTTATCGGGACTAGCGGGAGAGACCCAGTACTTC. V usage is TRBV27 and J usage is TRBJ2-5; TRBD2 matches at 12 bases. Germline-derived CDR1 and CDR2 are MNHEY and SMNVEV (reference sequence). The CDR3 sequence is 15 residues long. J gave up 4 bases and V 0 bases, and 0 bases lay outside the gene matches.

The rearrangement joins TRBV7-2 to TRBJ1-1; a weak D match, TRBD1 (5 bases). There are 15 residues in the CDR3. Trimming stripped 2 bases from V and 0 bases from J, with 10 bases between. Germline CDR1 SGHTA, CDR2 FQGNSA. The CDR3 here is CASSLHVGVNTEAFF. The CDR3 DNA follows: TGTGCCAGCAGCTTACACGTAGGGGTGAACACTGAAGCTTTCTTT.

This clonotype turned up a few times. The genes are TRBV6-1 and TRBJ1-4; no clear D gene. The germline V gene has CDR1 MNHNS and CDR2 SASEGT. Trimming removed 5 bases at V and 0 bases at J, with 7 bases between. CDR3 size: 14 residues. CDR3 in amino acids: CASSYSTTNEKLFF. In nucleotides, the CDR3 is TGTGCCAGCAGTTACAGTACAACTAATGAAAAACTGTTTTTT.

The CDR3 is CASRKRMANEKLFF. CDR3 in DNA: TGTGCCAGCAGAAAAAGGATGGCTAATGAAAAACTGTTTTTT. This chain uses TRBV2 with TRBJ1-4; D is ambiguous. The CDR3 spans 14 residues. V lost 6 bases and J 3 bases, leaving 11 bases between the germline ends. Germline-derived CDR1 and CDR2 are SNHLY and FYNNEI.

This clonotype has a single count. This chain links TRBV18 with TRBJ2-7, with D possibly matching TRBD1 (6 bases). The CDR3 has 14 residues. V was trimmed by 3 bases and J by 3 bases, leaving 12 bases between them. Germline V lookup: CDR1 KGHSH, CDR2 LQKENI. In nucleotides, the CDR3 is TGTGCCAGCTCACCTGGGGTGGACAGCTACGAGCAGTACTTC. This sequence encodes CASSPGVDSYEQYF.

V gene TRBV11-2 combines with J gene TRBJ2-7, with 9 nucleotides matching TRBD1. CDR1 is SGHAT, CDR2 FQNNGV, per germline. V shed 5 bases, J shed 7 bases, and the junction held 12 bases outside the gene matches. The CDR3 is made up of 15 amino acids. CDR3 loop: CASSLPGTGKSEQYF. The CDR3 region has the DNA TGTGCCAGCAGCCTACCGGGGACAGGGAAGAGTGAGCAGTACTTC.

This rearrangement joins TRBV7-8 to TRBJ2-3; TRBD2 matches 7 bases. The CDR3 length is 16 residues. Trimming at V came to 4 bases and at J to 0 bases, leaving 7 bases not matched to a gene. Germline lookup yields CDR1 SGHVS and CDR2 FQNEAQ. The CDR3 nucleotides read TGTGCCAGCAGCTCGAAACTAGCGTCTAGCACAGATACGCAGTATTTT. Amino acid sequence: CASSSKLASSTDTQYF. The variable domain in full, completed from reference TRBV7-8 and TRBJ2-3, reads GAGVSQSPRYKVAKRGQDVALRCDPISGHVSLFWYQQALGQGPEFLTYFQNEAQLDKSGLPSDRFFAERPEGSVSTLKIQRTQQEDSAVYLCASSSKLASSTDTQYFGPGTRLTVL.

The chain carries TRBV12-3 or TRBV12-4 and TRBJ2-7; no clear D gene. V lost 2 bases and J 3 bases, leaving 26 bases between the germline ends. CDR3 size: 19 residues. The CDR3: CASSLNSPFVLSEYYEQYF. The CDR3 coding sequence is TGTGCCAGCAGTTTAAATAGCCCATTCGTTCTCTCCGAATACTACGAGCAGTACTTC.

The rearrangement uses TRBV20-1 and TRBJ2-7, with TRBD1 identical over 9 bases. The ends lost 4 bases at V and 5 bases at J; junction bases unmatched: 6. Germline CDR1 reads DFQATT; CDR2 reads SNEGSKA (reference sequence). This CDR3 is 13 amino acids long. The CDR3 loop is CSAIRTGAHEQYF. The CDR3 bases are TGCAGTGCTATCAGGACAGGGGCCCACGAGCAGTACTTC.

This clonotype was seen more than once but under ten times. The CDR3 protein is CASSPVGGRTGGVNEQFF. The CDR3 DNA sequence: TGCGCCAGCAGCCCCGTGGGCGGGAGGACAGGAGGGGTCAATGAGCAGTTCTTC. The rearrangement joins TRBV5-1 to TRBJ2-1, with D possibly matching TRBD2 (8 bases). CDR3 length equals 18 residues. In germline, CDR1 is SGHRS, CDR2 YFSETQ. Trimming cost V 4 bases and J 6 bases, with 26 bases left between them.

This clonotype was recorded a few times. The rearrangement links TRBV7-3 to TRBJ2-1; no clear D gene. CDR3 size: 15 residues. Trimming removed 4 bases from V and 2 bases from J, with 12 bases in between. From germline, CDR1 is SGHTA and CDR2 FQGTGA. The DNA for the CDR3 is TGTGCCAGCAGCTCCGAATGGGCCCCCTACAATGAGCAGTTCTTC. This translates into CASSSEWAPYNEQFF.